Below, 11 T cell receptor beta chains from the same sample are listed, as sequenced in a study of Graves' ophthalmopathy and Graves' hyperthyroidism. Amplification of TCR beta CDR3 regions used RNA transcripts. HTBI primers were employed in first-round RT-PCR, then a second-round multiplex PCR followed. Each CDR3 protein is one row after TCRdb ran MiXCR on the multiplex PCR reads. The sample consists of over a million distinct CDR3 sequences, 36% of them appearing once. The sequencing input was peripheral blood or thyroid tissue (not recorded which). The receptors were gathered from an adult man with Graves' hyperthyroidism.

The CDR3 region has the DNA TGTGCCTGGAGAGCGCTCGCGAACACCGGGGAGCTGTTTTTT. Its protein product is CAWRALANTGELFF. The chain employs TRBV30 and TRBJ2-2; D is ambiguous. The germline V and J ends were trimmed by 3 bases and 0 bases, with 8 bases remaining between them. The CDR3 loop spans 14 amino acids. Germline V gene data show CDR1 as GTSNPN and CDR2 as SVGIG (reference sequence).

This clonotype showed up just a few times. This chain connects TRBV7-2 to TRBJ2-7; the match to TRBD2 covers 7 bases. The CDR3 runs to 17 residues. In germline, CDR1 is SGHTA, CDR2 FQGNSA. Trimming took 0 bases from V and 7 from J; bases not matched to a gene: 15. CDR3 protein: CASSLAYAAGALGEQYF. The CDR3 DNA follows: TGTGCCAGCAGCTTAGCCTATGCGGCGGGAGCCCTCGGGGAGCAGTACTTC. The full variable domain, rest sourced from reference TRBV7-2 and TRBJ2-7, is GAGVSQSPSNKVTEKGKDVELRCDPISGHTALYWYRQSLGQGLEFLIYFQGNSAPDKSGLPSDRFSAERTGGSVSTLTIQRTQQEDSAVYLCASSLAYAAGALGEQYFGPGTRLTVT.

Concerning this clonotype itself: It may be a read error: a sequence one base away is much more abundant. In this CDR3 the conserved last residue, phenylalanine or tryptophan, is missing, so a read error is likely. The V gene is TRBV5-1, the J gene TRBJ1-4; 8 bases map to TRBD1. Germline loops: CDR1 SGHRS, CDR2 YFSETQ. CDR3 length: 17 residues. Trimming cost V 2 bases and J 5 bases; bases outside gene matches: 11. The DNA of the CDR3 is TGCGCCAGCAGCTTCCATCCCGACGGGACAGGCAATGAAAAACTGTTTTCT. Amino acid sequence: CASSFHPDGTGNEKLFS.

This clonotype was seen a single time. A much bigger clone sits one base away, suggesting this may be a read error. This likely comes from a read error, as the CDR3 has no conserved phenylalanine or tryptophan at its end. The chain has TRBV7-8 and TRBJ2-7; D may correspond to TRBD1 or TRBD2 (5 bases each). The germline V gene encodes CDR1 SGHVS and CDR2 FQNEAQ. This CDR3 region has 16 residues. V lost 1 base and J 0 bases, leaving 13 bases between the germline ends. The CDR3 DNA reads TGTGCCAGCAGCTTAGAACCGGGACGGAGCTCCTACGAGCAGTACCTC. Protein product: CASSLEPGRSSYEQYL.

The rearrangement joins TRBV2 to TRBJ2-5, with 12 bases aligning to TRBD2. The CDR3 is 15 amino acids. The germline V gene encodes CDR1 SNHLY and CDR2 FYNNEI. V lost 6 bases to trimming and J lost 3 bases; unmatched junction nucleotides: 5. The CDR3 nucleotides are TGTGCCAGCAGGCGACTAGCGGGAGCTAAAGAGACCCAGTACTTC. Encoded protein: CASRRLAGAKETQYF.

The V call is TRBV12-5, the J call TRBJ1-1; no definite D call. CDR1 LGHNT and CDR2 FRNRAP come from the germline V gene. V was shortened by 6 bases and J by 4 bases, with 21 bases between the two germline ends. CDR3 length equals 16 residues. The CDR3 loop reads CASGGISPIKPTEAFF. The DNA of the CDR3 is TGTGCTAGTGGCGGGATCAGCCCCATAAAGCCCACTGAAGCTTTCTTT.

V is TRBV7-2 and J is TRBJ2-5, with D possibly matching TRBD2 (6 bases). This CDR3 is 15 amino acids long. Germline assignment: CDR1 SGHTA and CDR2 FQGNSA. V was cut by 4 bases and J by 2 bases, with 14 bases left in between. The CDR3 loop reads CASSSPKGGQETQYF. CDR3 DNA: TGTGCCAGCAGCTCCCCAAAGGGAGGACAAGAGACCCAGTACTTC.

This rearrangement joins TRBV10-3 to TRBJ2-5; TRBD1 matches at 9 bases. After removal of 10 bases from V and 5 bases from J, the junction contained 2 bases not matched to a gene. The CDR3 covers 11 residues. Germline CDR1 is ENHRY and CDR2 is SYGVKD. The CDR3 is CATDRGETQYF. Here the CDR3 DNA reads TGTGCCACCGACAGGGGGGAGACCCAGTACTTC.

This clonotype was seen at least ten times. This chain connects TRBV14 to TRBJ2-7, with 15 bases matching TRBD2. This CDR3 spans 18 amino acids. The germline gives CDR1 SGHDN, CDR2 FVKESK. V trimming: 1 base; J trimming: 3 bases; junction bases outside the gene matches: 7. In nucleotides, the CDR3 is TGTGCCAGCAGCCAAGTTAGTGTGGGACTAGCGGGAGGCTACGAGCAGTACTTC. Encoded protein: CASSQVSVGLAGGYEQYF.

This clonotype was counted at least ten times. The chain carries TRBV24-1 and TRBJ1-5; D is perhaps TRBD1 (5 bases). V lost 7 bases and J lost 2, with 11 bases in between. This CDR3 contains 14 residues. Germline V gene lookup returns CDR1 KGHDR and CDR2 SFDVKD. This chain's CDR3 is CATSAAGGNQPQHF. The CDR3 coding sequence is TGTGCCACCAGCGCCGCGGGGGGCAATCAGCCCCAGCATTTT.

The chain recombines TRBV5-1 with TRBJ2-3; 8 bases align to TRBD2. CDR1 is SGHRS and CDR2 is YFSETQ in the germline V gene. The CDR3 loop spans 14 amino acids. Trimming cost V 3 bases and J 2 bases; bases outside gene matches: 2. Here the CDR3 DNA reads TGCGCCAGCAGCTCAGGACTAGCCACAGATACGCAGTATTTT. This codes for CASSSGLATDTQYF. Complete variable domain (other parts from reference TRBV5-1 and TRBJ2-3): KAGVTQTPRYLIKTRGQQVTLSCSPISGHRSVSWYQQTPGQGLQFLFEYFSETQRNKGNFPGRFSGRQFSNSRSEMNVSTLELGDSALYLCASSSGLATDTQYFGPGTRLTVL.